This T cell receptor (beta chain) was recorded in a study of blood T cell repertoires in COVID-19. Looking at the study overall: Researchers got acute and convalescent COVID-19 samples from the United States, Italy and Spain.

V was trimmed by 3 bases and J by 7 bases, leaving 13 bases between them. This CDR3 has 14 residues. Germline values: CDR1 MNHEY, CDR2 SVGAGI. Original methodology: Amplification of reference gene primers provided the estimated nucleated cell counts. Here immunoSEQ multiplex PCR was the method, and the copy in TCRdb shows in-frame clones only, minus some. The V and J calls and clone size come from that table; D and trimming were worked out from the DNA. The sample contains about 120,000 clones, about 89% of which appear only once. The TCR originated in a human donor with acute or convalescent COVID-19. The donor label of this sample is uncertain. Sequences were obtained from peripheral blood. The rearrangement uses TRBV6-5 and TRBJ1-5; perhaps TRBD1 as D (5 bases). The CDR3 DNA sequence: TGTGCCAGCAGTTATGGAGGGGTGGGACAGCCCCAGCATTTT. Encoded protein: CASSYGGVGQPQHF.